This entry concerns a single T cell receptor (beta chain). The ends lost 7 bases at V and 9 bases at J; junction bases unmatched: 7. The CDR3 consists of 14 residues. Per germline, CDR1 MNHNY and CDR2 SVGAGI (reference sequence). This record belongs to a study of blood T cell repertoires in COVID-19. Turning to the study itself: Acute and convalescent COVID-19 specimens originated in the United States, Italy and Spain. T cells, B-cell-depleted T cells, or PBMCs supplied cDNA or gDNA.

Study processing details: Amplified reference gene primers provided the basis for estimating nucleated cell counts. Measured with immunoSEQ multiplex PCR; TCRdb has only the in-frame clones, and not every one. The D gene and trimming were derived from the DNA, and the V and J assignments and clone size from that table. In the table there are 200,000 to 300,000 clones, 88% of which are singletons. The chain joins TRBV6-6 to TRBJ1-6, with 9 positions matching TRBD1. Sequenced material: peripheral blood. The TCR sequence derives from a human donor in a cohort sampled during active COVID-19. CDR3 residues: CASTETGGISPLHF. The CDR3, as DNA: TGTGCCAGCACCGAGACAGGGGGTATTTCACCCCTCCACTTT.